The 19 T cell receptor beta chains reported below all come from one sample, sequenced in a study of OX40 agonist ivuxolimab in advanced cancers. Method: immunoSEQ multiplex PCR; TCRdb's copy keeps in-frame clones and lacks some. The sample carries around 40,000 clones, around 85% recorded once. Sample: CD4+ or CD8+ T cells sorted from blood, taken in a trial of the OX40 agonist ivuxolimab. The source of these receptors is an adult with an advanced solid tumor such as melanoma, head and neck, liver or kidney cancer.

CDR3: CASSHCRPAWGRGYF. The CDR3 DNA reads as TGTGCCAGCAGCCACTGCCGGCCTGCTTGGGGGAGAGGATACTTC. This sequence joins TRBV11-3 and TRBJ2-5; the D gene could be TRBD1 or TRBD2 (5 bases each). Per the germline V gene, CDR1 is SGHNT and CDR2 is YENEEA. V shed 5 bases and J shed 14 bases, with 27 bases lying between them. This CDR3 is 15 amino acids long.

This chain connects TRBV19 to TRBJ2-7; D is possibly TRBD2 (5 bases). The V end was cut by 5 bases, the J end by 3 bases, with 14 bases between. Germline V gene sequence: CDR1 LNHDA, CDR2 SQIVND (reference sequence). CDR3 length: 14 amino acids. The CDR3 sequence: CASSARQEVYEQYF. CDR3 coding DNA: TGTGCCAGTAGTGCCCGTCAGGAGGTCTACGAGCAGTACTTC.

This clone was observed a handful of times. The chain's CDR3 is CASRRQGFYEQYF. The CDR3, as DNA: TGTGCCAGTAGGAGACAGGGGTTCTACGAGCAGTACTTC. The chain links TRBV19 to TRBJ2-7; TRBD1 matches 8 bases. V was pared by 6 bases and J by 3 bases, with 4 bases of the junction left unmatched. Germline V gives CDR1 LNHDA, CDR2 SQIVND (reference sequence). This CDR3 is 13 amino acids long. The full variable domain, with the rest looked up from reference TRBV19 and TRBJ2-7, is DGGITQSPKYLFRKEGQNVTLSCEQNLNHDAMYWYRQDPGQGLRLIYYSQIVNDFQKGDIAEGYSVSREKKESFPLTVTSAQKNPTAFYLCASRRQGFYEQYFGPGTRLTVT.

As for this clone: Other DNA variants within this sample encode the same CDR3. The CDR3 DNA is TGTGCCAGCAGCCATATTGGGACAGGGACCATTCAGTACTTC. As protein: CASSHIGTGTIQYF. V gene TRBV14 combines with J gene TRBJ2-4, with 9 bases lining up with TRBD1. Trimming took 3 bases from V and 9 from J; bases not matched to a gene: 6. The CDR3 runs to 14 residues. Germline CDR1 and CDR2: SGHDN and FVKESK.

The chain's CDR3 is CASSYYGLGAYEQYF. DNA for the CDR3: TGTGCCAGCAGTTACTATGGACTAGGAGCCTACGAGCAGTACTTC. The V call is TRBV6-5, the J call TRBJ2-7; 7 bases map to TRBD2. J lost 2 bases, V lost 1 base, and 5 bases had no gene match. In germline, CDR1 is MNHEY, CDR2 SVGAGI. The CDR3 covers 15 residues.

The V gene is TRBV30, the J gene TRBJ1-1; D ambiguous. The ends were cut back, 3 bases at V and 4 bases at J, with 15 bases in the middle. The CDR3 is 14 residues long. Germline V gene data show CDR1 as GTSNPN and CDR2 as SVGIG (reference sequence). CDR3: CAWRGRREITEAFF. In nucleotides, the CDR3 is TGTGCCTGGAGGGGGAGGCGGGAGATCACTGAAGCTTTCTTT. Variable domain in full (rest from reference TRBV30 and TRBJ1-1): SQTIHQWPATLVQPVGSPLSLECTVEGTSNPNLYWYRQAAGRGLQLLFYSVGIGQISSEVPQNLSASRPQDRQFILSSKKLLLSDSGFYLCAWRGRREITEAFFGQGTRLTVV.

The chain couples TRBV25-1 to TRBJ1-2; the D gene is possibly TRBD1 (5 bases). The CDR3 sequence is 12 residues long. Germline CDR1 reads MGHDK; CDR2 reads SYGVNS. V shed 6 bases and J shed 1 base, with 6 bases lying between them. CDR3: CASSRDNYGYTF. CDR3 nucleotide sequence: TGTGCCAGCAGCAGGGATAACTATGGCTACACCTTC.

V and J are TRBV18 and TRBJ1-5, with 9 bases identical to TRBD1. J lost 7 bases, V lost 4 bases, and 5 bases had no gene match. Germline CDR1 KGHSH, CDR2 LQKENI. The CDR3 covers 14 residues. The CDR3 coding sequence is TGTGCCAGCTCACTACAGGGGGCGGGACAGCCCCAGCATTTT. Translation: CASSLQGAGQPQHF.

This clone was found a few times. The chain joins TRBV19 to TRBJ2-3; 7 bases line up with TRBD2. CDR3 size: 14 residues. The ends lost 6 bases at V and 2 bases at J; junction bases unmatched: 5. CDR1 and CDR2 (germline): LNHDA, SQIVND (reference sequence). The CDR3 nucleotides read TGTGCCAGTAGGGTGGGAGGGCACACAGATACGCAGTATTTT. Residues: CASRVGGHTDTQYF.

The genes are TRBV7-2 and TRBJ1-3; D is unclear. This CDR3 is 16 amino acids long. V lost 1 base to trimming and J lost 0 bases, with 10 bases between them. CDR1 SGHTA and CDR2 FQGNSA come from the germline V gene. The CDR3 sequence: CASSLGPVHSGNTIYF. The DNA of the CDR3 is TGTGCCAGCAGCTTAGGACCCGTGCACTCTGGAAACACCATATATTTT.

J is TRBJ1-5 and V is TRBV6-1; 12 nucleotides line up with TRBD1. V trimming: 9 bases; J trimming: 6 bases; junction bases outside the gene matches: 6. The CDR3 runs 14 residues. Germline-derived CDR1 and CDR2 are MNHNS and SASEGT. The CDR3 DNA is TGTGCCAGTACCGGGACAGGGGGCTTTCAGCCCCAGCATTTT. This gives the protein CASTGTGGFQPQHF.

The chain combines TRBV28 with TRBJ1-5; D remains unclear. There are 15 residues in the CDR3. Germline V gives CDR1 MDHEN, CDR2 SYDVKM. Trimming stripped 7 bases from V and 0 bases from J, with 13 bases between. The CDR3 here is CASMKQTLSNQPQHF. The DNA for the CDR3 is TGTGCCAGCATGAAGCAGACACTTAGCAATCAGCCCCAGCATTTT.

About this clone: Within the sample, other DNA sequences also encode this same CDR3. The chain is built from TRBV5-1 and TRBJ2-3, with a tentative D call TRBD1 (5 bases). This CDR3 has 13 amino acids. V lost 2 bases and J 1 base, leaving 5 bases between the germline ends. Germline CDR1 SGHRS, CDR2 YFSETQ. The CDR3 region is CASSLGGTDTQYF. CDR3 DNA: TGCGCCAGCAGCTTAGGGGGCACAGATACGCAGTATTTT.

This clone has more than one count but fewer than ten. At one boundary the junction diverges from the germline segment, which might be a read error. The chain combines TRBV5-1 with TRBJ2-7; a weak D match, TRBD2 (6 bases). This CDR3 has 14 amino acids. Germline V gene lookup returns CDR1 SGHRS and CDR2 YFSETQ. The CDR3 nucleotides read TGCGCCAGCAGCTACCGGGGCGGGGCCTATGAGCAGTACTTC. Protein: CASSYRGGAYEQYF.

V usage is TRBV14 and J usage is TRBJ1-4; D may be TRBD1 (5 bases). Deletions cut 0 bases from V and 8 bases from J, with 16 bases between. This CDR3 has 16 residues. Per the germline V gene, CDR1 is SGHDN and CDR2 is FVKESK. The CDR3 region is CASSQDGQGADEKLFF. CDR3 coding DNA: TGTGCCAGCAGCCAAGACGGGCAGGGCGCTGACGAAAAACTGTTTTTT.

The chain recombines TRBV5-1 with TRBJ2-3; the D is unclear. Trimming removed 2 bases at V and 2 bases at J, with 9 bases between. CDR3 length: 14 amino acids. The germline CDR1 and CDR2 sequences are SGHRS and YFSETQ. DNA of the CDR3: TGCGCCAGCAGCTTATCTGCGAACACAGATACGCAGTATTTT. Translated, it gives CASSLSANTDTQYF.

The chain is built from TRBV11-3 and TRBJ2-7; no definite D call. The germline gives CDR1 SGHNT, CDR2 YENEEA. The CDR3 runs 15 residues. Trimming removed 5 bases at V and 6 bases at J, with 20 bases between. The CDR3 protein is CASSPSLVQYSEQYF. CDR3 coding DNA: TGTGCCAGCAGCCCTAGTTTGGTACAGTATAGCGAGCAGTACTTC.

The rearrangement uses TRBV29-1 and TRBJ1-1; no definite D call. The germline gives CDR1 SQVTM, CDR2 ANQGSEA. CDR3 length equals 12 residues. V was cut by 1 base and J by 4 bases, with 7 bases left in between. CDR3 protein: CSVEGSGTEAFF. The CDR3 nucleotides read TGCAGCGTTGAAGGTTCGGGCACTGAAGCTTTCTTT.

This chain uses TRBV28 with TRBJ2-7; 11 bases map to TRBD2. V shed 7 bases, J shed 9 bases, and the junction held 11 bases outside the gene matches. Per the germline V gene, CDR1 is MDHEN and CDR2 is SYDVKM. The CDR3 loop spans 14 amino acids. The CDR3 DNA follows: TGTGCCAGCACAAGACTAGCGGGATTGGTGGGGCAGTACTTC. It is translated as CASTRLAGLVGQYF.